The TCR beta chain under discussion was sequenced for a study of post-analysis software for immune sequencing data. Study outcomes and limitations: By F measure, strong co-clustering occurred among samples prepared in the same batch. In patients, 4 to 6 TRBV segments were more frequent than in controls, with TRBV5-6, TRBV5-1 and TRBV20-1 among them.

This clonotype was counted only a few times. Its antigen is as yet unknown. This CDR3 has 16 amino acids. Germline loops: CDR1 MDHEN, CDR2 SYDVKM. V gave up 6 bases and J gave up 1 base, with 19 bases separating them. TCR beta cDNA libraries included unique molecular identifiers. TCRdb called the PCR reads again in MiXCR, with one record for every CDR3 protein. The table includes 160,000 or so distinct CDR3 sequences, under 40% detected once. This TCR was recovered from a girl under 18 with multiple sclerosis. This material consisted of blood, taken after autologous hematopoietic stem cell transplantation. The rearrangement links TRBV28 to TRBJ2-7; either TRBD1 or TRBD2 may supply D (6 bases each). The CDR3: CASSPSRGRDSYEQYF. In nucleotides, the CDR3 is TGTGCCAGCAGCCCCTCTCGGGGGCGAGATTCCTACGAGCAGTACTTC.